Detailed here is one T cell receptor beta chain. The antigen remains unidentified. Trimming removed 4 bases from V and 6 bases from J; junction bases left unmatched: 6. The CDR3 has 16 residues. Per the germline V gene, CDR1 is LNHDA and CDR2 is SQIVND (reference sequence). Cultured CD4+ T cell DNA was sequenced using the Oncomine TCR Beta short-read assay. Genomic DNA extraction was carried out from cultured CD4+ T cells. TCRdb reprocessed the PCR reads via MiXCR and lists one record per CDR3 protein. This sample has 15,000 to 20,000 distinct CDR3 sequences, with under 80% found just once. This sample was taken from a study of vaccination and CD4 T cells after COVID-19. Documented treatment: roughly 10-day PBMC culture with coronavirus spike peptide pools or control peptides (ViraFEST assay). In the ViraFEST assay, peptide-pool expansion preceded TCR sequencing of expanded clonotypes.

V is TRBV19 and J is TRBJ2-3, with 14 bases lining up with TRBD2. This sequence originates from a human donor who had recovered from COVID-19. Sequences were obtained from CD4+ T cells from blood, cultured in vitro. The DNA for the CDR3 is TGTGCCAGTAGTAGGGGACTAGCGGGAGTTTCGGATACGCAGTATTTT. Translated, it gives CASSRGLAGVSDTQYF.